One sample yielded the 10 T cell receptor beta chains listed below, sequenced in a study of CD8 T cell repertoires and HIV-1 epitope variants. Assay used: immunoSEQ multiplex PCR; TCRdb lists only in-frame clones, some missing. Counted here are tens of thousands of clones, approximately 70% occurring once; the ten biggest clones make up around 24%. Material: uncultured baseline CD8+ T cells from peripheral blood mononuclear cells (PBMCs). The receptor source for this set is a male donor with HIV.

The J gene is TRBJ2-7, the V gene TRBV19; 7 bases line up with TRBD1. CDR1 LNHDA and CDR2 SQIVND come from the germline V gene (reference sequence). This CDR3 spans 16 amino acids. The trim removed 3 bases at V and 0 bases at J, leaving 8 bases unmatched. The CDR3 DNA reads as TGTGCCAGTAGTATGCCGGGACAGAGGGGCTCCTACGAGCAGTACTTC. It translates to CASSMPGQRGSYEQYF.

This clone was seen only a few times. This chain joins TRBV28 and TRBJ2-7; D remains unclear. Trimming pared 3 bases from V and 3 bases from J, leaving 6 bases between. CDR1 is MDHEN, CDR2 SYDVKM, per germline. The CDR3 has 12 residues. The CDR3 region has the DNA TGTGCCAGCAGTTTGAAGAGCTACGAGCAGTACTTC. This sequence encodes CASSLKSYEQYF.

A single count supports this clone. The J gene is TRBJ1-1, the V gene TRBV4-1; no definite D call. In germline, CDR1 is MGHRA, CDR2 YSYEKL. The CDR3 is made up of 13 amino acids. V was shortened by 3 bases and J by 8 bases, with 13 bases between the two germline ends. The CDR3 is CASSHSGAHEAFF. Here the CDR3 DNA reads TGCGCCAGCAGCCATTCCGGCGCGCACGAAGCTTTCTTT.

This chain uses TRBV18 with TRBJ2-1; 8 nucleotides align to TRBD2. J lost 0 bases, V lost 4 bases, and 8 bases had no gene match. Germline values: CDR1 KGHSH, CDR2 LQKENI. This CDR3 contains 17 residues. The CDR3 loop reads CASSLELAEFSYNEQFF. DNA of the CDR3: TGTGCCAGCTCACTAGAACTAGCGGAATTCTCCTACAATGAGCAGTTCTTC. The variable domain in full, completed from reference TRBV18 and TRBJ2-1, reads NAGVMQNPRHLVRRRGQEARLRCSPMKGHSHVYWYRQLPEEGLKFMVYLQKENIIDESGMPKERFSAEFPKEGPSILRIQQVVRGDSAAYFCASSLELAEFSYNEQFFGPGTRLTVL.

V gene TRBV7-3 combines with J gene TRBJ2-2; 7 nucleotides line up with TRBD2. The junction had 10 bases not matched to a gene; V was cut back by 4 bases and J by 2 bases. Germline CDR1 SGHTA, CDR2 FQGTGA. This CDR3 comprises 17 residues. CDR3 nucleotides: TGTGCCAGCAGCTCCCCCCGGCTAGCGGCTAACACCGGGGAGCTGTTTTTT. Translation gives CASSSPRLAANTGELFF.

The J gene is TRBJ1-2, the V gene TRBV11-2; D is possibly TRBD1 (5 bases). The germline V and J ends were trimmed by 0 bases and 7 bases, with 12 bases remaining between them. The length of the CDR3 is 14 residues. Germline CDR1 is SGHAT and CDR2 is FQNNGV. The CDR3 region is CASSLEFFGAGYTF. CDR3 DNA sequence: TGTGCCAGCAGCTTAGAGTTCTTTGGGGCTGGCTACACCTTC.

This clone was observed a single time. V gene TRBV15 combines with J gene TRBJ2-5; TRBD2 aligns across 7 bases. Germline CDR1 reads LNHNV; CDR2 reads YYDKDF (reference sequence). The CDR3 runs to 14 residues. After removal of 3 bases from V and 4 bases from J, the junction contained 5 bases not matched to a gene. The CDR3 coding sequence is TGTGCCACCAGCAGTAGTAGCGGGCTAGAGACCCAGTACTTC. This codes for CATSSSSGLETQYF.

The chain recombines TRBV6-1 with TRBJ1-6; 11 bases agree with TRBD1. V gave up 7 bases and J gave up 9 bases; unmatched junction bases: 5. The CDR3 is 14 residues long. The germline V gene has CDR1 MNHNS and CDR2 SASEGT. The CDR3 DNA sequence: TGTGCCAGCACTTGGGACAGGGGGAGTTCACCCCTCCACTTT. Protein: CASTWDRGSSPLHF.

The chain couples TRBV14 to TRBJ2-5; the D gene is possibly TRBD1 (5 bases). Trimming shortened V by 2 bases and J by 7 bases, and 14 bases separated the two germline ends. Germline V CDR1 and CDR2: SGHDN, FVKESK. The CDR3 has 14 residues. The CDR3 protein is CASSQRRGTGTQYF. In DNA, the CDR3 is TGTGCCAGCAGCCAAAGAAGGGGTACGGGGACCCAGTACTTC.

The J gene is TRBJ1-1, the V gene TRBV6-1; no clear D gene. The CDR3 has 12 amino acids. Germline CDR1 and CDR2: MNHNS and SASEGT. The V and J ends lost 7 bases and 1 base respectively, with 7 bases between them. CDR3 residues: CASKNGNTEAFF. Written as DNA, the CDR3 is TGTGCCAGCAAGAACGGGAACACTGAAGCTTTCTTT.